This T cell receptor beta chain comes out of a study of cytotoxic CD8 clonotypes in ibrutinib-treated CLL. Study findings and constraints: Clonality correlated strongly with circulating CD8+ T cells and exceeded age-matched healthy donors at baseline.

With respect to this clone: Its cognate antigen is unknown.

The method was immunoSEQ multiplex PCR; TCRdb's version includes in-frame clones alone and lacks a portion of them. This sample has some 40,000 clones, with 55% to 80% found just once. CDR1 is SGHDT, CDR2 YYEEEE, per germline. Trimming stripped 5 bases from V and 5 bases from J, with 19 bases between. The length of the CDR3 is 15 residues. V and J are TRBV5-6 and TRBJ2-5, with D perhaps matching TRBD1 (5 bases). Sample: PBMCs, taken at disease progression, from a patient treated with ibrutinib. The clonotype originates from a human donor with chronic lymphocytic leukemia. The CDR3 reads CASSHEGASIETQYF. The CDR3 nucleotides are TGTGCCAGCAGTCATGAAGGGGCCTCGATTGAGACCCAGTACTTC.